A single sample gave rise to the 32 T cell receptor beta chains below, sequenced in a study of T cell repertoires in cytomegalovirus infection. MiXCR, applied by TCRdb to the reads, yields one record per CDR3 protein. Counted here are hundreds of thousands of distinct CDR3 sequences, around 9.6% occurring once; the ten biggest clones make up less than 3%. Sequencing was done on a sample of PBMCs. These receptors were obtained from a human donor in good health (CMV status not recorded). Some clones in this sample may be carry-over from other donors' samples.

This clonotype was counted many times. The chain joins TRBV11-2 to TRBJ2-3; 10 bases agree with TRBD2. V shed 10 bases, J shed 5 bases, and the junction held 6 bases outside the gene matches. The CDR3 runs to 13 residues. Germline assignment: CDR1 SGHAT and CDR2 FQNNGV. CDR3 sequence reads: CATSGGAKDTQYF. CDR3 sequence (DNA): TGTGCCACAAGCGGGGGGGCAAAAGATACGCAGTATTTT.

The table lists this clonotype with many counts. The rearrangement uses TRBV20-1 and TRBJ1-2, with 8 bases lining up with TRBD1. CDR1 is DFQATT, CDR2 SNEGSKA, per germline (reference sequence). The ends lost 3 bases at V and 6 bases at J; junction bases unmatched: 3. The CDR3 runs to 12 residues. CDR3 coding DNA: TGCAGTGCTAGTAACAGGGGGGATGGCTACACCTTC. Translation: CSASNRGDGYTF.

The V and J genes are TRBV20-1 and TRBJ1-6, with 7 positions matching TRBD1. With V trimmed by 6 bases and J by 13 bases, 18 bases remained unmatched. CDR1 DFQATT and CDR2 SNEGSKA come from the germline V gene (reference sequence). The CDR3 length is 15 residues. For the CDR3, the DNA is TGCAGTGCAACCTCGGGACAGTTTCTCCTGCCCCCCCTCCACTTT. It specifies CSATSGQFLLPPLHF.

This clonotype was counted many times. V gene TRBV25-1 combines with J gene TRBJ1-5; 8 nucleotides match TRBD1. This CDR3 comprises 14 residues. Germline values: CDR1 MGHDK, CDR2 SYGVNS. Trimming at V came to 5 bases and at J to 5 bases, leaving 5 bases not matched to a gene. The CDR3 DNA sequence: TGTGCCAGCAGTCAAGGACAGGGACATCAGCCCCAGCATTTT. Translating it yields CASSQGQGHQPQHF.

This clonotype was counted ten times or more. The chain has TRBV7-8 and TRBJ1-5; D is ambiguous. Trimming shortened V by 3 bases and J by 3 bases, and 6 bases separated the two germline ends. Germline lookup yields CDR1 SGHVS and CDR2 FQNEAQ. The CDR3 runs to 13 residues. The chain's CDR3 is CASSFGINQPQHF. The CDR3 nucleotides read TGTGCCAGCAGCTTCGGCATCAATCAGCCCCAGCATTTT.

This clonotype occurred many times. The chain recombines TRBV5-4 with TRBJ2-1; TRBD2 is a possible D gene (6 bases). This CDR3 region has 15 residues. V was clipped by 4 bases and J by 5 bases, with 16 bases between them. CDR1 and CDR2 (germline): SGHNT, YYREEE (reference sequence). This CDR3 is CASSREGSGNNEQFF. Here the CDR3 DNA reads TGTGCCAGCAGCCGCGAGGGTAGCGGAAACAATGAGCAGTTCTTC.

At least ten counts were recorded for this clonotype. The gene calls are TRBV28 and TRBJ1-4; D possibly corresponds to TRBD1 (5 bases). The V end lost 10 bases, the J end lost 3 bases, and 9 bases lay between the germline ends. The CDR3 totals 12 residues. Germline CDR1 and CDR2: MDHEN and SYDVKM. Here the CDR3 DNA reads TGTGCCATCGGGACTGCTAATGAAAAACTGTTTTTT. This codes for CAIGTANEKLFF.

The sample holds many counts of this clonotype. CDR3 region: CASKRGTGVRNTEAFF. CDR3 bases: TGTGCCAGCAAGCGAGGGACAGGGGTGAGGAACACTGAAGCTTTCTTT. The V and J genes are TRBV6-1 and TRBJ1-1, with 10 bases identical to TRBD1. Germline V gene lookup returns CDR1 MNHNS and CDR2 SASEGT. V shed 7 bases and J 1 base; nucleotides not matched to a gene: 9. There are 16 residues in the CDR3.

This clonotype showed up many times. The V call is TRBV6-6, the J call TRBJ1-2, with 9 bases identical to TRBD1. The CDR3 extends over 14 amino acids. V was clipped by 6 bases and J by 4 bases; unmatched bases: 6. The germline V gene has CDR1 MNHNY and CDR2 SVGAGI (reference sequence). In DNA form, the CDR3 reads TGTGCCAGCAGGGGGGGACAGGGAATCTATGGCTACACCTTC. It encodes CASRGGQGIYGYTF.

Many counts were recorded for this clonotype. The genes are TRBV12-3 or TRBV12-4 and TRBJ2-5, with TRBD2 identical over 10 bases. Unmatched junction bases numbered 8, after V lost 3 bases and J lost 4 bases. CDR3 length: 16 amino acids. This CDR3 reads CASSFMTSGRGETQYF. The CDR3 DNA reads TGTGCCAGCAGTTTTATGACTAGCGGGCGGGGAGAGACCCAGTACTTC.

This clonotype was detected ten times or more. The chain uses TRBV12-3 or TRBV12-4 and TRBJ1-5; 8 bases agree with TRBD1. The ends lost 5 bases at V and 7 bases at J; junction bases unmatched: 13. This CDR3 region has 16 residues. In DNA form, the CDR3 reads TGTGCCAGCAGTGGGGGGTCAGGGGGCGCTGGGCAGCCCCAGCATTTT. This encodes CASSGGSGGAGQPQHF.

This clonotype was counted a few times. This CDR3 reads CSARSDRDRGYNEQFF. The CDR3 DNA reads as TGCAGTGCTAGATCAGACAGGGATAGGGGTTACAATGAGCAGTTCTTC. This rearrangement joins TRBV20-1 to TRBJ2-1, with TRBD1 matching 7 bases. The CDR3 extends over 16 amino acids. V lost 2 bases to trimming and J lost 4 bases; unmatched junction nucleotides: 11. The V gene's germline CDR1 is DFQATT and CDR2 SNEGSKA (reference sequence).

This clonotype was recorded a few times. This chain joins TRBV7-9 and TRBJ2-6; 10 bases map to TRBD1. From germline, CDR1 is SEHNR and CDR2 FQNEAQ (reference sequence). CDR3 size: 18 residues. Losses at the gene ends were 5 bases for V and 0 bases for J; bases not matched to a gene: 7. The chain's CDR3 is CASSRRTGGSSGANVLTF. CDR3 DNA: TGTGCCAGCAGCCGTAGGACAGGGGGAAGCTCTGGGGCCAACGTCCTGACTTTC.

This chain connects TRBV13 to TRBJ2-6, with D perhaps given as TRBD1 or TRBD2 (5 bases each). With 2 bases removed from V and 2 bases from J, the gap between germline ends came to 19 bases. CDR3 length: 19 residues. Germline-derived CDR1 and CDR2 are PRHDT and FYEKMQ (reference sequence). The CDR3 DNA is TGTGCCAGCAGCTTAAGGGACGTCTTCTCGTATACTGGGGCCAACGTCCTGACTTTC. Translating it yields CASSLRDVFSYTGANVLTF.

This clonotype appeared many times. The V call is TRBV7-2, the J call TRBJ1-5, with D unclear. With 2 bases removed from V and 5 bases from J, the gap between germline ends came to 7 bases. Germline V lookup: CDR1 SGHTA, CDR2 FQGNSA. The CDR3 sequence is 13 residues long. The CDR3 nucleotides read TGTGCCAGCAGCTTAAGGCCAGATCAGCCCCAGCATTTT. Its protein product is CASSLRPDQPQHF. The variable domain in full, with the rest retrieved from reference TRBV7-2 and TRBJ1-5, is GAGVSQSPSNKVTEKGKDVELRCDPISGHTALYWYRQSLGQGLEFLIYFQGNSAPDKSGLPSDRFSAERTGGSVSTLTIQRTQQEDSAVYLCASSLRPDQPQHFGDGTRLSIL.

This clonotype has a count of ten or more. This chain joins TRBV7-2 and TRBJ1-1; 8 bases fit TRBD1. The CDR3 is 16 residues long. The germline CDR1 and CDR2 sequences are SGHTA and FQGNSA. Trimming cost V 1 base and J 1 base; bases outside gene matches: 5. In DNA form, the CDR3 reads TGTGCCAGCAGCTTAGGGCGACAGGGGACGAACACTGAAGCTTTCTTT. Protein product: CASSLGRQGTNTEAFF.

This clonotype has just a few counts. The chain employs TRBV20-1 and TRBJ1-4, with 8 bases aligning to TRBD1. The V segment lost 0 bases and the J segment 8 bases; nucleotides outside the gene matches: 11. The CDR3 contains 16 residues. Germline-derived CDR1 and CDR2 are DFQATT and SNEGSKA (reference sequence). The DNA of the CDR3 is TGCAGTGCTAGAGAAACGAACAGGGGGTTCAGCGAAAAACTGTTTTTT. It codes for CSARETNRGFSEKLFF.

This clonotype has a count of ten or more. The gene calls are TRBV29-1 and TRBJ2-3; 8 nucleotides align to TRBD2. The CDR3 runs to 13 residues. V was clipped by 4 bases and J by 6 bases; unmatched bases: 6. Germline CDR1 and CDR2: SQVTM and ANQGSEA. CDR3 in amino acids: CSVASGSRDTQYF. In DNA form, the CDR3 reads TGCAGCGTTGCGAGCGGGAGCCGCGATACGCAGTATTTT.

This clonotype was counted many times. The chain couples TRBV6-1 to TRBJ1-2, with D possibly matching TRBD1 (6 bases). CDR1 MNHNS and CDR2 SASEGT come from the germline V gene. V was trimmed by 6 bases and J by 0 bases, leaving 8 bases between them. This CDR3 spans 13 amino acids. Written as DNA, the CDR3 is TGTGCCAGCAGCAGGGGAGCTAACTATGGCTACACCTTC. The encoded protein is CASSRGANYGYTF.

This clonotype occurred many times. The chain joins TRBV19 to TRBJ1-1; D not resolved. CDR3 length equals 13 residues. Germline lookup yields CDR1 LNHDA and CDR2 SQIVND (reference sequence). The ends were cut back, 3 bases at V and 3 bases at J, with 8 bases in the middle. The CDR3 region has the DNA TGTGCCAGTAGTATGGCGGGGTACACTGAAGCTTTCTTT. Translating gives CASSMAGYTEAFF.

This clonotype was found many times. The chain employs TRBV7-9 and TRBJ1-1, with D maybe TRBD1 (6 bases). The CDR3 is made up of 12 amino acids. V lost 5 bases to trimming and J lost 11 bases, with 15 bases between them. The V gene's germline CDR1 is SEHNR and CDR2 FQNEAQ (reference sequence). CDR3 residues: CASSEGGLNAFF. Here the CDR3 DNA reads TGTGCCAGCAGCGAGGGGGGACTGAACGCTTTCTTT.

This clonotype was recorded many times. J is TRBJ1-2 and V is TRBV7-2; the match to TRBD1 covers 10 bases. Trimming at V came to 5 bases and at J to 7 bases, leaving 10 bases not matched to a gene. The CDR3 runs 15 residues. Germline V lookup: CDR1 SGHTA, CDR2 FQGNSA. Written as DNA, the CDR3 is TGTGCCAGCAGCCCTCCGGGACAGGGGTTTGGTGGCTACACCTTC. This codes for CASSPPGQGFGGYTF.

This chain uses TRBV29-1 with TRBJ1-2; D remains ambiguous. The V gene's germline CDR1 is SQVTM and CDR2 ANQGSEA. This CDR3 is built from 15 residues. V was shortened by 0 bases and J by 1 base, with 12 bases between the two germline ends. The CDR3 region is CSVEDRGGNNYGYTF. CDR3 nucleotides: TGCAGCGTTGAAGATCGTGGTGGGAATAACTATGGCTACACCTTC.

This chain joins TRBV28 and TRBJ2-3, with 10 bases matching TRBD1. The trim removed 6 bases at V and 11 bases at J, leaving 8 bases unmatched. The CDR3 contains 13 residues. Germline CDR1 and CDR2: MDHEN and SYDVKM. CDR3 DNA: TGTGCCAGCAGGACAGGGGGCGGTGTGGGGCAGTATTTT. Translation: CASRTGGGVGQYF.

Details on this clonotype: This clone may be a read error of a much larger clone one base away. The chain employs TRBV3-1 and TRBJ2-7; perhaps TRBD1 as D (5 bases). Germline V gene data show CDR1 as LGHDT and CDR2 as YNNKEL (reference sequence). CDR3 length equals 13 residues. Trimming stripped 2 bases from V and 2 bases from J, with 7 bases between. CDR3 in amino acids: CASSQNRTYEQYF. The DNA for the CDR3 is TGTGCCAGCAGCCAAAACAGGACCTACGAGCAGTACTTC.

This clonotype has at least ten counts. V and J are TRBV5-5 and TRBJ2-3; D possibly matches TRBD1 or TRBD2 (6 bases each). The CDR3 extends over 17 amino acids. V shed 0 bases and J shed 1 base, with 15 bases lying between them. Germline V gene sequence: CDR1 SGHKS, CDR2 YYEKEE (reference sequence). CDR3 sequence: CASSLGGGGPRTDTQYF. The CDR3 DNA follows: TGTGCCAGCAGCTTGGGGGGTGGGGGGCCTCGCACAGATACGCAGTATTTT.

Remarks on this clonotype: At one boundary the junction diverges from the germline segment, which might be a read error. DNA of the CDR3: TGTGCCTGCAGTTCCGTCTCTGGGGCAGATACGCAGTATTTT. Encoded protein: CACSSVSGADTQYF. The rearrangement uses TRBV25-1 and TRBJ2-3; unclear D gene. CDR1 and CDR2 (germline): MGHDK, SYGVNS. The CDR3 extends over 14 amino acids.

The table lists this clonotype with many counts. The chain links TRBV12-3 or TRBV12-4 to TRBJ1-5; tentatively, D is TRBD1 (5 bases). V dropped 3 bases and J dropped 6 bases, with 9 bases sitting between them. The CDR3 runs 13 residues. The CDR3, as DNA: TGTGCCAGCAGTTTTCAGGGTGGTCAGCCCCAGCATTTT. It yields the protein CASSFQGGQPQHF.

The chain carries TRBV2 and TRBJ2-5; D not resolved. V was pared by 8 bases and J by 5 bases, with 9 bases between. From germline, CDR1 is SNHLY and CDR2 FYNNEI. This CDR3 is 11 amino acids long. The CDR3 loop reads CASDVAETQYF. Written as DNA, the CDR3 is TGTGCCAGCGACGTGGCGGAGACCCAGTACTTC. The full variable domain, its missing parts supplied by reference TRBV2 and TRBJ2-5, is EPEVTQTPSHQVTQMGQEVILRCVPISNHLYFYWYRQILGQKVEFLVSFYNNEISEKSEIFDDQFSVERPDGSNFTLKIRSTKLEDSAMYFCASDVAETQYFGPGTRLLVL.

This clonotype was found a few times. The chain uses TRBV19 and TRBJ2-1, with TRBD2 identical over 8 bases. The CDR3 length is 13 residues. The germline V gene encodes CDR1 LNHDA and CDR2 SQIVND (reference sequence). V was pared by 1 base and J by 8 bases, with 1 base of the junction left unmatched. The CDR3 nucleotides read TGTGCCAGTAGTATAGCGGGGGGGGATGAGCAGTTCTTC. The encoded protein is CASSIAGGDEQFF.

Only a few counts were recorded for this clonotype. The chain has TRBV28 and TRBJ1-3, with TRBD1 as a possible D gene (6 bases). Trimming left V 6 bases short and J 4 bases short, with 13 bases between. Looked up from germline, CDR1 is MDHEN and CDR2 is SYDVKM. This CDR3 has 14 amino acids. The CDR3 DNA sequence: TGTGCCAGCAGGTCAGGGGATCTGGGAAACACCATATATTTT. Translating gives CASRSGDLGNTIYF.

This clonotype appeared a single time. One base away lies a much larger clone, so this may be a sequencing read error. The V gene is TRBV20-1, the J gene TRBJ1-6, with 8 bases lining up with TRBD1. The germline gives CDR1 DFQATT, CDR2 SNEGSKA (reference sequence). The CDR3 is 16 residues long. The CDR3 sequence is CRARALGQGDGSPLHF. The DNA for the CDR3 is TGCAGAGCTAGAGCCCTCGGACAGGGAGACGGATCACCCCTCCACTTT.